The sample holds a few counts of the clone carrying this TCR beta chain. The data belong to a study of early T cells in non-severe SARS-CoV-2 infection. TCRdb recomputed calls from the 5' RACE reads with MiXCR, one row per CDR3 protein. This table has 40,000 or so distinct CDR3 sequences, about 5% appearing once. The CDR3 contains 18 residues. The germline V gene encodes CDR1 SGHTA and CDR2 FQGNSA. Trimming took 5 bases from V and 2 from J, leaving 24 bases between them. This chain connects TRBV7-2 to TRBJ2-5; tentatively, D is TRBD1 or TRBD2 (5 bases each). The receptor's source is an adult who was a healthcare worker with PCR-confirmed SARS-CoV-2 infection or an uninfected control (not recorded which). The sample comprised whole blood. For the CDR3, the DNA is TGTGCCAGCAGCCTCCGCCCGACCGTGGGGGAAGGTCAAGAGACCCAGTACTTC. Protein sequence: CASSLRPTVGEGQETQYF.